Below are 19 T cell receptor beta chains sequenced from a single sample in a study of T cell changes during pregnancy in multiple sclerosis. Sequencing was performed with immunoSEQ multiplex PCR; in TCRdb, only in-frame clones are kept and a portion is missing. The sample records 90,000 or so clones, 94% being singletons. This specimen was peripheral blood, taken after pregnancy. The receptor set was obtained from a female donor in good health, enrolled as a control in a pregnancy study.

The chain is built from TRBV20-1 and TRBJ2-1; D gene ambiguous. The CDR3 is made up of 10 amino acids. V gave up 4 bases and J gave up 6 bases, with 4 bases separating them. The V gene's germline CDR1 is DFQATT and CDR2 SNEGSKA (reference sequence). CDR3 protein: CSAILNEQFF. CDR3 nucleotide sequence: TGCAGTGCTATACTCAATGAGCAGTTCTTC.

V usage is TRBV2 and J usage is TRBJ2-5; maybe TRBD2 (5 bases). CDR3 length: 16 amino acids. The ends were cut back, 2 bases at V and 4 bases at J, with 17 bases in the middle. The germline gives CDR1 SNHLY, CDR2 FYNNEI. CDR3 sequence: CASSESVGVLLETQYF. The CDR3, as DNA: TGTGCCAGCAGTGAATCCGTGGGAGTGCTTTTAGAGACCCAGTACTTC.

CDR3 DNA sequence: TGCGCCAGCAGCCAACACGGGACAGGGATGAACACTGAAGCTTTCTTT. Translation gives CASSQHGTGMNTEAFF. The V and J genes are TRBV4-1 and TRBJ1-1, with 9 nucleotides matching TRBD1. The V segment lost 2 bases and the J segment 0 bases; nucleotides outside the gene matches: 4. The V gene's germline CDR1 is MGHRA and CDR2 YSYEKL. The CDR3 totals 16 residues.

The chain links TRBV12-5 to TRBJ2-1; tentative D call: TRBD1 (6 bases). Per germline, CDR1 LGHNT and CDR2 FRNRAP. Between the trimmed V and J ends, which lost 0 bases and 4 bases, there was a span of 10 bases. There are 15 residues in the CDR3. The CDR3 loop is CASGLVGGGYNEQFF. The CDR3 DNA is TGTGCTAGTGGTTTGGTAGGGGGTGGGTACAATGAGCAGTTCTTC. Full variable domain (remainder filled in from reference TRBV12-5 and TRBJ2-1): DARVTQTPRHKVTEMGQEVTMRCQPILGHNTVFWYRQTMMQGLELLAYFRNRAPLDDSGMPKDRFSAEMPDATLATLKIQPSEPRDSAVYFCASGLVGGGYNEQFFGPGTRLTVL.

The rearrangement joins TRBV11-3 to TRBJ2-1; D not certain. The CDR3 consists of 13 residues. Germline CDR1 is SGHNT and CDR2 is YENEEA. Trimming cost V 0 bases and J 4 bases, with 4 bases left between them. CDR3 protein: CASSLDEYNEQFF. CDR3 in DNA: TGTGCCAGCAGCTTAGATGAGTACAATGAGCAGTTCTTC.

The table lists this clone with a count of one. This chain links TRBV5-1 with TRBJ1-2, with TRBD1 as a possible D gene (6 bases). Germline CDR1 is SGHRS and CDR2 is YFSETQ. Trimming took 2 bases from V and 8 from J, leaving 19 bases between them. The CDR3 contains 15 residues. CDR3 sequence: CASSFMTGGAGGYTF. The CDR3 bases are TGCGCCAGCAGCTTTATGACCGGGGGGGCTGGGGGCTACACCTTC.

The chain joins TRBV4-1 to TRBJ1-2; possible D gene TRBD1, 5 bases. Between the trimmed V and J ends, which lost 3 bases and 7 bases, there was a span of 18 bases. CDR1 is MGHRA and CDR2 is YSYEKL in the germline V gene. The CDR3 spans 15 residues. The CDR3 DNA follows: TGCGCCAGCAGCCAGGAACCAGGGCGGATGGGTGGCTACACCTTC. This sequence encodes CASSQEPGRMGGYTF.

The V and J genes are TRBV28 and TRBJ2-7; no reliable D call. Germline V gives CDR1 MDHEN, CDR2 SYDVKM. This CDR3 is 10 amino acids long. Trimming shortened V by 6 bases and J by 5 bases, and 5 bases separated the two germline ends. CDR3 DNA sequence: TGTGCCAGCAGGTCAAACGAGCAGTACTTC. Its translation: CASRSNEQYF.

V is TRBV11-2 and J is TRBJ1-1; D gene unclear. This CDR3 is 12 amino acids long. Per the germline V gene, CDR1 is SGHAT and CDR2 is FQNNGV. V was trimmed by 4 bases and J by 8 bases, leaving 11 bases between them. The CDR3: CASSYGPAEAFF. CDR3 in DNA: TGTGCCAGCAGCTATGGGCCAGCCGAAGCTTTCTTT.

The CDR3 DNA sequence: TGCGCCAGCAGCCCCCCCGGGACTAGCGGGGCAAGCTCCTACAATGAGCAGTTCTTC. Translation gives CASSPPGTSGASSYNEQFF. The chain is built from TRBV5-1 and TRBJ2-1, with 13 bases identical to TRBD2. Germline assignment: CDR1 SGHRS and CDR2 YFSETQ. J lost 0 bases, V lost 4 bases, and 10 bases had no gene match. The CDR3 spans 19 residues.

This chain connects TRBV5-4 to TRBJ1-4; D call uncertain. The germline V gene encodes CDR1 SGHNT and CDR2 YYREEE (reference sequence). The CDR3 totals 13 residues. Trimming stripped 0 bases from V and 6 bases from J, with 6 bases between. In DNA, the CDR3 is TGTGCCAGCAGCTTGGACAGTTATGAAAAACTGTTTTTT. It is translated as CASSLDSYEKLFF.

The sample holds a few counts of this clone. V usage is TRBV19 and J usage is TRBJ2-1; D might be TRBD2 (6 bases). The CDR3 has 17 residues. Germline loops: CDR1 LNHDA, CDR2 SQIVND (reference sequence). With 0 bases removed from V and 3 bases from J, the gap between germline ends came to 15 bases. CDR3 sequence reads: CASSIDQDGSSYNEQFF. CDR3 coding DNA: TGTGCCAGTAGTATAGATCAGGACGGGAGCAGCTACAATGAGCAGTTCTTC.

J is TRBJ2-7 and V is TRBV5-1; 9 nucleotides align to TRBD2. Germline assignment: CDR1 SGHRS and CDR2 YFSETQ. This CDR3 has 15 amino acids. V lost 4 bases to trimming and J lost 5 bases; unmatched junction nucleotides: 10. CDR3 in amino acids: CASSLLKGTSHEQYF. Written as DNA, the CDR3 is TGCGCCAGCAGCCTCTTGAAGGGGACTAGCCACGAGCAGTACTTC.

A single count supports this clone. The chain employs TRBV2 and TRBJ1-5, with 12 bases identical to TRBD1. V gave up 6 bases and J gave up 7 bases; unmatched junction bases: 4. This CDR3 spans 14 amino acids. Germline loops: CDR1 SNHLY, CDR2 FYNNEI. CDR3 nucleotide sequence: TGTGCCAGCAGGGGGACAGGGGGCGAACAGCCCCAGCATTTT. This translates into CASRGTGGEQPQHF.

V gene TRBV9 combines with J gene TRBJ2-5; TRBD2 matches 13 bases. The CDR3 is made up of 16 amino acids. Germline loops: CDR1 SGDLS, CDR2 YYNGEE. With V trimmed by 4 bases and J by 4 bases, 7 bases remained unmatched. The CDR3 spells CASSLGLAGEGETQYF. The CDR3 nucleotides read TGTGCCAGCAGCCTTGGACTAGCGGGAGAGGGAGAGACCCAGTACTTC.

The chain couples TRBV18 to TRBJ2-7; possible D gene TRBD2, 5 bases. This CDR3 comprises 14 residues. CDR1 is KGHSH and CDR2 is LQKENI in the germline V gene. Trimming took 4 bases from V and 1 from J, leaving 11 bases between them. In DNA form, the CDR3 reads TGTGCCAGCTCACAGGGAGTAATTTCCTACGAGCAGTACTTC. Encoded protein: CASSQGVISYEQYF.

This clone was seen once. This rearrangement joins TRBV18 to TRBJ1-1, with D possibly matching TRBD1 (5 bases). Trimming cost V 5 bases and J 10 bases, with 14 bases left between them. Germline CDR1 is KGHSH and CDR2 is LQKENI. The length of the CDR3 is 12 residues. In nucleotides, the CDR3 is TGTGCCAGCTCAGCTCAGGGTAGTGGAGCTTTCTTT. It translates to CASSAQGSGAFF.

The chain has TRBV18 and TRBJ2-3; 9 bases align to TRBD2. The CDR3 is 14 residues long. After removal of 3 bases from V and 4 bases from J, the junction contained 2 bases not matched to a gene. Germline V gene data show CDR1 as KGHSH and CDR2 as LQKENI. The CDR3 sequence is CASSPIAGADTQYF. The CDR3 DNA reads TGTGCCAGCTCACCCATAGCGGGAGCAGATACGCAGTATTTT.

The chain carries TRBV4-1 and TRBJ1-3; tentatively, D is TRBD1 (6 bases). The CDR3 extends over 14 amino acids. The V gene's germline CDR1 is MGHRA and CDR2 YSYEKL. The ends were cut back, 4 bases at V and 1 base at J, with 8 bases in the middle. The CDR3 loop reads CASSLGQSGNTIYF. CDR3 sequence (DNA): TGCGCCAGCAGCCTTGGACAGTCTGGAAACACCATATATTTT.